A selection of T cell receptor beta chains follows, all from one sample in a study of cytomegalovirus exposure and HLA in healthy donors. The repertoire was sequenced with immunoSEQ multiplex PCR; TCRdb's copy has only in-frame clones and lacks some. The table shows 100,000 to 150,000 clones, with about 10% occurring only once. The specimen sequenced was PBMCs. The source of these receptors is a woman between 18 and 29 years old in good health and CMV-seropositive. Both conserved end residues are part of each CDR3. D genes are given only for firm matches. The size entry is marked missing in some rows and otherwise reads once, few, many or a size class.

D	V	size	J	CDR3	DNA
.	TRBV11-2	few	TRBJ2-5	CASGSGLQETQYF	TGTGCCAGCGGTAGCGGACTCCAAGAGACCCAGTACTTC
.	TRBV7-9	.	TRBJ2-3	CASSLSPPGDTQYF	TGTGCCAGCAGCTTATCTCCGCCCGGGGATACGCAGTATTTT
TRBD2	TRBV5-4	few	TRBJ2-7	CASSSGLAGGVQQYF	TGTGCCAGCAGCTCAGGACTAGCGGGAGGAGTTCAGCAGTACTTC
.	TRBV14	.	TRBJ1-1	CASSQEGPNTEAFF	TGTGCCAGCAGCCAAGAGGGGCCGAACACTGAAGCTTTCTTT
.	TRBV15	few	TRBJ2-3	CATSNGVSDTQYF	TGTGCCACCAGCAACGGGGTCTCAGATACGCAGTATTTT
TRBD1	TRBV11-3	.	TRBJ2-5	CASRSQGSQETQYF	TGTGCCAGCAGATCACAGGGGTCCCAAGAGACCCAGTACTTC
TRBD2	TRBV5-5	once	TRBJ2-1	CASSSKLASGYNEQFF	TGTGCCAGCAGCTCAAAACTAGCGTCAGGATACAATGAGCAGTTCTTC
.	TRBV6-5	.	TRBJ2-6	CASSRTASGANVLTF	TGTGCCAGCAGTCGGACAGCCTCTGGGGCCAACGTCCTGACTTTC
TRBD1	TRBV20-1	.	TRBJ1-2	CSAPGGAGYTF	TGCAGTGCACCAGGGGGCGCGGGCTACACCTTC
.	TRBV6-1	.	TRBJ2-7	CATQDLMSYEQYF	TGTGCCACGCAGGATTTAATGAGTTACGAGCAGTACTTC
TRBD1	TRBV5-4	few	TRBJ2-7	CASSLRDRSYEQYF	TGTGCCAGCAGCTTAAGGGACAGATCCTACGAGCAGTACTTC
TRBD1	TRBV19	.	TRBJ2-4	CASSRGGQENIQYF	TGTGCCAGTTCTAGAGGGGGACAGGAAAACATTCAGTACTTC
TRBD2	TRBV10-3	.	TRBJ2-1	CAITGTSGSNEQFF	TGTGCCATCACGGGGACTAGCGGGAGTAATGAGCAGTTCTTC
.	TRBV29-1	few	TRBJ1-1	CSVDATGTNTEAFF	TGCAGCGTTGACGCGACAGGAACTAACACTGAAGCTTTCTTT
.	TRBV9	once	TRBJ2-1	CASSERDEQFF	TGTGCCAGCAGCGAGAGGGATGAGCAGTTCTTC
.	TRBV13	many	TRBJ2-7	CASSPSRESTDEQYF	TGTGCCAGCAGCCCAAGCCGGGAGAGTACGGACGAGCAGTACTTC
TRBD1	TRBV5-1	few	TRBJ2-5	CASSWTGEQETQYF	TGCGCCAGCAGCTGGACAGGGGAGCAAGAGACCCAGTACTTC
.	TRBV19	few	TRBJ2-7	CASSRDTTYEQYF	TGTGCCAGTAGCCGGGACACCACCTACGAGCAGTACTTC
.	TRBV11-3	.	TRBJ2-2	CASSRDTGELFF	TGTGCCAGCAGCCGCGACACCGGGGAGCTGTTTTTT
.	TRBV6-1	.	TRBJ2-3	CASLQGEADTQYF	TGTGCCAGCTTACAGGGTGAGGCAGATACGCAGTATTTT
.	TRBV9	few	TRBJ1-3	CASSVAPVDRRSGNTIYF	TGTGCCAGCAGCGTAGCTCCCGTCGACAGGCGCTCTGGAAACACCATATATTTT
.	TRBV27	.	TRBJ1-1	CASSLGVGKMNTEAFF	TGTGCCAGCAGTTTAGGTGTCGGTAAAATGAACACTGAAGCTTTCTTT
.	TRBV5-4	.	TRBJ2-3	CASSKTGSTDTQYF	TGTGCCAGCAGCAAAACAGGAAGCACAGATACGCAGTATTTT
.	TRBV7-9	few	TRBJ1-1	CASSFTGGHWTEAFF	TGTGCCAGCAGCTTTACCGGGGGGCATTGGACTGAAGCTTTCTTT
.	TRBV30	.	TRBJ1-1	CAWTLKGGGRTFF	TGTGCCTGGACCCTTAAGGGGGGGGGTCGGACTTTCTTT
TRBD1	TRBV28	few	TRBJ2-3	CASSRQQGADTDTQYF	TGTGCCAGCAGTCGACAGCAGGGGGCTGACACAGATACGCAGTATTTT
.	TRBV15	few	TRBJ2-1	CATSLSSYNEQFF	TGTGCCACTAGTTTAAGCTCCTACAATGAGCAGTTCTTC
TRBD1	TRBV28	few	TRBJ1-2	CASSLLGQAYGYTF	TGTGCCAGCAGTTTACTGGGACAGGCATATGGCTACACCTTC
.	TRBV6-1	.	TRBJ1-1	CASRRDMNTEAFF	TGTGCCAGCAGGCGTGACATGAACACTGAAGCTTTCTTT
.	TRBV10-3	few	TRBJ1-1	CAISRGEWAFF	TGTGCCATCAGCCGGGGTGAGTGGGCTTTCTTT
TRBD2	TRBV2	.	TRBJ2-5	CALLGTSGDQETQYF	TGTGCCTTACTGGGGACTAGCGGAGACCAAGAGACCCAGTACTTC
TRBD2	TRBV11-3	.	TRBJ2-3	CASSFSSGRHTQYF	TGTGCCAGCAGCTTTTCTAGCGGGAGGCATACGCAGTATTTT
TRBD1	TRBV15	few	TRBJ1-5	CATGTVNQPQHF	TGTGCCACGGGGACAGTCAATCAGCCCCAGCATTTT
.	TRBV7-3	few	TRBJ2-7	CASRSQPSSYEQYF	TGTGCCAGCAGGTCACAGCCGAGCTCCTACGAGCAGTACTTC
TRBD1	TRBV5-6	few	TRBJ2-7	CASSVDRGSYHEQYF	TGTGCCAGCAGCGTGGACAGGGGCAGTTACCACGAGCAGTACTTC
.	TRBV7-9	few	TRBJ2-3	CASSSVMTDTQYF	TGTGCCAGCAGCTCAGTCATGACAGATACGCAGTATTTT
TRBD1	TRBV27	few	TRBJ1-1	CASSVNRGLNTEAFF	TGTGCCAGCAGTGTGAACAGGGGGCTGAACACTGAAGCTTTCTTT
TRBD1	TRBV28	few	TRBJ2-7	CASSSRDRDTREQYF	TGTGCCAGCAGTTCCCGGGACAGGGACACGAGGGAGCAGTACTTC
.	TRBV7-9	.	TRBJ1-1	CASSLGGGEAEAFF	TGTGCCAGCAGCTTAGGTGGGGGGGAGGCTGAAGCTTTCTTT
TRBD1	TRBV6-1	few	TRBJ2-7	CASRGDRGPYEQYF	TGTGCCAGCAGGGGGGACAGGGGGCCTTACGAGCAGTACTTC
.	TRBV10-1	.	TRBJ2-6	CASLHWGWSYISGANVLTF	TGCGCCAGCCTCCACTGGGGCTGGAGCTACATTTCTGGGGCCAACGTCCTGACTTTC
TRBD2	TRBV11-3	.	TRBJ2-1	CASSLGGGTSAYGQFF	TGTGCCAGCAGCTTAGGAGGCGGGACTAGCGCGTACGGGCAGTTCTTC
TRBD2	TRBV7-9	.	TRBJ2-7	CASSPRLAEYYEQYF	TGTGCCAGCAGCCCCCGCCTAGCGGAATACTACGAGCAGTACTTC
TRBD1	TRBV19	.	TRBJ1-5	CASNLGQDQPQHF	TGTGCCAGTAATTTAGGACAGGACCAGCCCCAGCATTTT
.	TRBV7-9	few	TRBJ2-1	CASSLGASYNEQFF	TGTGCCAGCAGCTTAGGGGCCTCCTACAATGAGCAGTTCTTC
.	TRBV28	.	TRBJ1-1	CASSLSLTEAFF	TGTGCCAGCAGTTTATCGTTAACTGAAGCTTTCTTT
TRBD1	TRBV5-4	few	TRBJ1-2	CASSLGDRGHGYTF	TGTGCCAGCAGCTTGGGGGACAGGGGGCATGGCTACACCTTC
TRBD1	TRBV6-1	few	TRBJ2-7	CASSRTGAYEQYF	TGTGCCAGCAGTAGGACAGGGGCCTACGAGCAGTACTTC
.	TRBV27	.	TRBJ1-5	CASSLAGLFQPQHF	TGTGCCAGCAGTTTAGCGGGATTATTCCAGCCCCAGCATTTT
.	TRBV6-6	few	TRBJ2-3	CASSYGTPGADTQYF	TGTGCCAGCAGTTACGGGACTCCGGGAGCCGATACGCAGTATTTT
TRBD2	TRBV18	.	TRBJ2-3	CASSPRAPAGVVDTQYF	TGTGCCAGCTCACCAAGGGCGCCAGCGGGAGTGGTAGATACGCAGTATTTT
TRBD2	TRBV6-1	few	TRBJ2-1	CASSDPGTSLYNEQFF	TGTGCCAGCAGTGACCCTGGGACTAGTCTTTACAATGAGCAGTTCTTC